The rows below give T cell receptor beta chains drawn from one sample of a study of technical replicates of blood from a handful of donors. Assay used: immunoSEQ multiplex PCR; TCRdb lists only in-frame clones, some missing. Here the sample spans tens of thousands of clones, around 95% being singletons. Sequencing was carried out using T cells isolated from PBMCs. These receptors came from a human donor in good health. Both conserved end residues are part of each CDR3. The D gene is left open where the match is weak. The size field is filled for only some rows; it gives once, few, many or a size class.

NA,NA,TRBJ2-5,TRBV7-9,TGTGCCAGCAGCTTAGCTCTTTGGCAGGGTGTTTACTTC,CASSLALWQGVYF
once,NA,TRBJ1-3,TRBV4-2,TGTGCCAGCAGCCTAGCCCGGGATGCCACTGGAAACACCATATATTTT,CASSLARDATGNTIYF
few,NA,TRBJ1-2,TRBV27,TGTGCCAGCAGACCCCAGGGGAAGATTGGTGGCTACACCTTC,CASRPQGKIGGYTF
NA,TRBD2,TRBJ2-3,TRBV28,TGTGCCAGCAGTTTTTTCCTAGCGGGGGGCACAGATACGCAGTATTTT,CASSFFLAGGTDTQYF
NA,NA,TRBJ2-3,TRBV15,TGTGCCACCAGCAGAGATCTTTCCTCCACGGCAGATACGCAGTATTTT,CATSRDLSSTADTQYF
NA,NA,TRBJ1-3,TRBV29-1,TGCAGCGTTGCCGGGGGTCACTCTGGAAACACCATATATTTT,CSVAGGHSGNTIYF
NA,NA,TRBJ1-1,TRBV14,TGTGCCAGCAGCCGCAGACAGGATTTCACTGAAGCTTTCTTT,CASSRRQDFTEAFF
NA,TRBD2,TRBJ2-1,TRBV6-5,TGTGCCAGCAGCCCTGCGGGCGGGAGAGGTGAGCAGTTCTTC,CASSPAGGRGEQFF
NA,NA,TRBJ2-7,TRBV10-3,TGTGCCATCAGTGAGACCGGGGAAGGATACTACGAGCAGTACTTC,CAISETGEGYYEQYF
NA,NA,TRBJ1-1,TRBV2,TGTGCCAGCAACAACCAGGGGATCACTGAAGCTTTCTTT,CASNNQGITEAFF
NA,NA,TRBJ2-1,TRBV5-1,TGCGCCAGCAGCTTATCGGATGAGCAGTTCTTC,CASSLSDEQFF
NA,NA,TRBJ2-7,TRBV4-3,TGCGCCAGCAGCCAAGAAATAGGGCAGGGGTCCTACGAGCAGTACTTC,CASSQEIGQGSYEQYF
NA,NA,TRBJ1-3,TRBV9,TGTGCCAGCAGCGCGACCGGCAGGGATAACGGAAACACCATATATTTT,CASSATGRDNGNTIYF
NA,NA,TRBJ2-2,TRBV7-9,TGTGCCAGCAGCTTTAGCGAGAACACCGGGGAGCTGTTTTTT,CASSFSENTGELFF
NA,TRBD1,TRBJ2-5,TRBV29-1,TGCAGCGTTCACGGCGGGACAGGGGGAGAGACCCAGTACTTC,CSVHGGTGGETQYF
NA,NA,TRBJ2-3,TRBV19,TGTGCCAGTAGTATGGGACAATATGGAGATACGCAGTATTTT,CASSMGQYGDTQYF
NA,NA,TRBJ1-4,TRBV6-6,TGTGCCAGCAGTTACCAGGGGCATAATGAAAAACTGTTTTTT,CASSYQGHNEKLFF
NA,NA,TRBJ2-2,TRBV27,TGTGCCAGCAGTTTAACAGCCGGGGAGCTGTTTTTT,CASSLTAGELFF
NA,TRBD1,TRBJ2-7,TRBV5-1,TGCGCCAGCAGCGCGAGGACAGGGGGGTCCTACGAGCAGTACTTC,CASSARTGGSYEQYF
NA,TRBD2,TRBJ2-4,TRBV28,TGTGCCAGCAGCCCCGGGACTAGCTCCTACTTC,CASSPGTSSYF
NA,TRBD1,TRBJ1-3,TRBV4-1,TGCGCCAGCAGCCAAGATACAGGGGCTGGAAACACCATATATTTT,CASSQDTGAGNTIYF
NA,NA,TRBJ1-2,TRBV18,TGTGCCAGCTCACCTGAGACAGCGCCTAACTATGGCTACACCTTC,CASSPETAPNYGYTF
NA,NA,TRBJ1-1,TRBV9,TGTGCCAGCTCCGGTGGTTTGAACACTGAAGCTTTCTTT,CASSGGLNTEAFF
NA,TRBD2,TRBJ2-1,TRBV28,TGTGCCAGCAGCCTCAGGGCGGGGACTAGCAATGAGCAGTTCTTC,CASSLRAGTSNEQFF
NA,TRBD2,TRBJ2-5,TRBV7-3,TGTGCCAGCAGCTTAACAAGTCACGGGGGAGGGAGTTATGGAGAGACCCAGTACTTC,CASSLTSHGGGSYGETQYF
NA,NA,TRBJ2-1,TRBV7-2,TGTGCCAGCAGCCCCCCCGGAGATGAGCAGTTCTTC,CASSPPGDEQFF
NA,TRBD2,TRBJ2-7,TRBV18,TGTGCCAGCTCACCGGGACTAGCGGGAGGCGAGCAGTACTTC,CASSPGLAGGEQYF
NA,NA,TRBJ1-1,TRBV7-9,TGTGCCAGCAGCTTAGTATTCTCTGAAGCTTTCTTT,CASSLVFSEAFF
once,NA,TRBJ1-3,TRBV29-1,TGCAGCGCTCGTCAGGGGGGAAACACCATATATTTT,CSARQGGNTIYF
NA,NA,TRBJ2-1,TRBV10-1,TGCGCCAGCAGTGGACCGACAGTGGATGAGCAGTTCTTC,CASSGPTVDEQFF
once,TRBD1,TRBJ1-2,TRBV15,TGTGCCACCAGCTGGCTGGACAGGGAGCTCACTAACTATGGCTACACCTTC,CATSWLDRELTNYGYTF
NA,TRBD1,TRBJ1-1,TRBV2,TGTGCCAGCACTCCGGGACAGTACACTGAAGCTTTCTTT,CASTPGQYTEAFF
once,NA,TRBJ1-1,TRBV19,TGTGCCAGTATGCCAGAGTATACTGTTTACTATCAGGGGCTTTCGGGGGAAGCTTTCTTT,CASMPEYTVYYQGLSGEAFF
NA,NA,TRBJ2-7,TRBV9,TGTGCCAGCAGCCCAGAGACAGCCTCCTACGAGCAGTACTTC,CASSPETASYEQYF
once,NA,TRBJ2-7,TRBV9,TGTGCCAGCAGCGTAGGAGCCGGAGGGTACGAGCAGTACTTC,CASSVGAGGYEQYF